This is a list of T cell receptor beta chains from one sample in a study of blood T cell repertoires in COVID-19. The table came from immunoSEQ multiplex PCR; TCRdb's copy has only in-frame clones and leaves some out. Among about 250,000 clones listed, under 85% were seen once. Specimen: peripheral blood. Every receptor here comes from a woman in her 40s with active or convalescent COVID-19. Both conserved end residues are part of each CDR3. D genes are given only for firm matches. Clone size appears in some rows only: once, few, many, or a class for an expanded clone.

DNA,CDR3,J,size,V,length,D
TGTGCCACCAGTGATGAGACTAACTATGGCTACACCTTC,CATSDETNYGYTF,TRBJ1-2,-,TRBV24-1,13,-
TGTGCCACGAAAGGACAGGGAAAAAGCACAGATACGCAGTATTTT,CATKGQGKSTDTQYF,TRBJ2-3,-,TRBV10-3,15,TRBD1
TGTGCCAGCAGCCCAGACAGGGATTCAACTAATGAAAAACTGTTTTTT,CASSPDRDSTNEKLFF,TRBJ1-4,-,TRBV28,16,TRBD1
TGTGCCAGCAGTTACCCGGGACTAGCGGCGGCCACAGATACGCAGTATTTT,CASSYPGLAAATDTQYF,TRBJ2-3,-,TRBV6-2/TRBV6-3,17,TRBD2
TGTGCCAGCAGCCAAGTGCTGACAGTTTCCTCCTACAATGAGCAGTTCTTC,CASSQVLTVSSYNEQFF,TRBJ2-1,-,TRBV4-2,17,-
TGTGCCAGCAGCTTGGGGGACACCGACCTGGATACGCAGTATTTT,CASSLGDTDLDTQYF,TRBJ2-3,-,TRBV5-4,15,-
TGTGCCAGCAGCTTGAGGGCAACTAATGAAAAACTGTTTTTT,CASSLRATNEKLFF,TRBJ1-4,-,TRBV11-3,14,-
TGTGCCAGCAGCCAAGAGAGCCTCGCAGATACGCAGTATTTT,CASSQESLADTQYF,TRBJ2-3,-,TRBV4-2,14,-
TGTGCCAGCAGCTTCGGACTAGCGAGGGAGCTGTTTTTT,CASSFGLARELFF,TRBJ2-2,-,TRBV7-2,13,TRBD2
TGTGCCAGCAGAAGGGGGCGGCAAGATACGCAGTATTTT,CASRRGRQDTQYF,TRBJ2-3,-,TRBV28,13,TRBD1
TGTGCCAGCAGCCCCCCCGGGGGGAACCGGATGAGGCCCCTCCACTTT,CASSPPGGNRMRPLHF,TRBJ1-6,-,TRBV7-9,16,-
TGTGCCAGCAGCGTAGACGGGAGCTCCTATAATTCACCCCTCCACTTT,CASSVDGSSYNSPLHF,TRBJ1-6,-,TRBV9,16,-
TGTGCCTGGAGCGGGACAGGGACCTTCTACGAGCAGTACTTC,CAWSGTGTFYEQYF,TRBJ2-7,-,TRBV30,14,TRBD1
TGCAGCGTTGTCGGGACAGGGGCTTGGGATACGCAGTATTTT,CSVVGTGAWDTQYF,TRBJ2-3,-,TRBV29-1,14,TRBD1
TGTGCCAGCACCCCTTCCCTCTCTGGGGCCAACGTCCTGACTTTC,CASTPSLSGANVLTF,TRBJ2-6,many,TRBV6-6,15,-
TGTGCCAGTACCCAATCTGGCAGTACCGGGGAGCTGTTTTTT,CASTQSGSTGELFF,TRBJ2-2,once,TRBV19,14,-
TGCGCCAGCAGCTTGGGCACCAGGAATGGCTACACCTTC,CASSLGTRNGYTF,TRBJ1-2,-,TRBV5-1,13,-
TGTGCCAGCAGCTTCATACAGGCGAATTCACCCCTCCACTTT,CASSFIQANSPLHF,TRBJ1-6,-,TRBV5-8,14,-
TGTGCCAGCAGCGCGACAGGGGTTAGCAATCAGCCCCAGCATTTT,CASSATGVSNQPQHF,TRBJ1-5,-,TRBV7-2,15,TRBD1
TGTGCCAGCAGCCTCCGGACAGGGCTGGGTACTGAAGCTTTCTTT,CASSLRTGLGTEAFF,TRBJ1-1,once,TRBV27,15,TRBD1
TGCAGCGTGCCCCCTAGGGGGAAAGAGGGCTACACCTTC,CSVPPRGKEGYTF,TRBJ1-2,few,TRBV29-1,13,-
TGTGCCAGCAGTTTATCACGACAGGGTAGAGATTCACCCCTCCACTTT,CASSLSRQGRDSPLHF,TRBJ1-6,once,TRBV27,16,TRBD1
TGTGCCAGCAGCCGAGTCAACGGGGGGGGTCGAGCTGAGCAGTTCTTC,CASSRVNGGGRAEQFF,TRBJ2-1,-,TRBV7-8,16,TRBD2
TGTGCCAGCAGCGTTGGCGGGGGGGAGAATGAGCAGTTCTTC,CASSVGGGENEQFF,TRBJ2-1,-,TRBV9,14,TRBD2
TGTGCCAGCAGTGAAGGGCAGAGGTACGAGCAGTACTTC,CASSEGQRYEQYF,TRBJ2-7,-,TRBV6-1,13,-
TGTGCCAGCAGTGAAACTTTTCTGGGGGCCCCCGGCTTC,CASSETFLGAPGF,TRBJ1-2,-,TRBV6-1,13,-
TGTGCCTCATATCGACCGGGGTCCCGCGGGGGCTACACCTTC,CASYRPGSRGGYTF,TRBJ1-2,-,TRBV7-9,14,-
TGTGCCAGCAGCAGGCCAGGACAGGGAGGGGCCTATGGCTACACCTTC,CASSRPGQGGAYGYTF,TRBJ1-2,-,TRBV5-6,16,TRBD1
TGTGCCAGCAAAGCTAGCGGGGGACTCTCCTACAATGAGCAGTTCTTC,CASKASGGLSYNEQFF,TRBJ2-1,-,TRBV27,16,TRBD2
TGTGCCAGTAGTATGTTACCAGCGGGGCATACTAGCACAGATACGCAGTATTTT,CASSMLPAGHTSTDTQYF,TRBJ2-3,-,TRBV19,18,TRBD2
TGTGCCACCAATCAAGGGGTGACGACTGAAGCTTTCTTT,CATNQGVTTEAFF,TRBJ1-1,once,TRBV10-3,13,-
TGCGCCAGCAGCTTAGCAGCGGGGGGGCCGAATGAGCAGTTCTTC,CASSLAAGGPNEQFF,TRBJ2-1,-,TRBV5-1,15,TRBD2
TGTGCCAGCAGTTTCCGGGGGGAGGGAGAGACCCAGTACTTC,CASSFRGEGETQYF,TRBJ2-5,-,TRBV2,14,TRBD2
TGCGCCAGCAGTGACGCGGGGACGCCTCAGCCCCAGCATTTT,CASSDAGTPQPQHF,TRBJ1-5,-,TRBV10-2,14,-
TGTGCCAGCAGCCTAAAGGGGGCGGGCACCGGGGAGCTGTTTTTT,CASSLKGAGTGELFF,TRBJ2-2,-,TRBV11-2,15,TRBD1
TGTGCCAGCAGCTCAGGGGTAGTTGGGCGCAATGAGCAGTTCTTC,CASSSGVVGRNEQFF,TRBJ2-1,-,TRBV9,15,-
TGTGCCAGCAGGCGACAGGGGGAGGGCTACACCTTC,CASRRQGEGYTF,TRBJ1-2,many,TRBV2,12,TRBD1
TGTGCCAGTAGTATTCTGGGACTAGGTACTGAAGCTTTCTTT,CASSILGLGTEAFF,TRBJ1-1,-,TRBV19,14,-
TGTGCCAGTAGGCTGTCTCGAGGGATTGGCAATCAGCCCCAGCATTTT,CASRLSRGIGNQPQHF,TRBJ1-5,once,TRBV19,16,-
TGTGCCAGCAGCTCCGGAACGGCGGATCAGCCCCAGCATTTT,CASSSGTADQPQHF,TRBJ1-5,-,TRBV7-8,14,-
TGTGCCAGCAGTGCGGGACTAGCGGTCAATGAGCAGTTCTTC,CASSAGLAVNEQFF,TRBJ2-1,few,TRBV28,14,TRBD2
TGTGCCTGGAGAGGGGGGGGTGATGCAGAGACCCAGTACTTC,CAWRGGGDAETQYF,TRBJ2-5,few,TRBV30,14,-
TGTGCCAGCAGCCTTAGGACTAGCGGGGGGGCCCTCTCCTACAATGAGCAGTTCTTC,CASSLRTSGGALSYNEQFF,TRBJ2-1,many,TRBV3-1/TRBV3-2,19,TRBD2
TGCGCCAGCAGTCCCGGGACAGGGGTGTTTGACGGGGAGCTGTTTTTT,CASSPGTGVFDGELFF,TRBJ2-2,-,TRBV23-1,16,TRBD1
TGTGCTAGTGGTGCGAGCTCCTACAATGAGCAGTTCTTC,CASGASSYNEQFF,TRBJ2-1,-,TRBV12-5,13,-
TGTGCCAGTAGCCTGGGGACTAGTTCCTTCAATGAGCAGTTCTTC,CASSLGTSSFNEQFF,TRBJ2-1,-,TRBV19,15,TRBD2
TGTGCCAGCTCAGTGGGGGGTGGAAACACCATATATTTT,CASSVGGGNTIYF,TRBJ1-3,-,TRBV27,13,-
TGTGCCAGCAGCTTAGATACGGGGGCTGAAGCTTTCTTT,CASSLDTGAEAFF,TRBJ1-1,-,TRBV11-1,13,-
TGTGCCTGGAGTGCGACAGGTCGAGCGTACTTC,CAWSATGRAYF,TRBJ2-4,few,TRBV30,11,-
TGTGCCAGCAGTTACTCGAGAGACAGTAGCAATCAGCCCCAGCATTTT,CASSYSRDSSNQPQHF,TRBJ1-5,-,TRBV6-6,16,-
TGTGCCAGCAGCTTAGCTAGCGGGGGCTACAATGAGCAGTTCTTC,CASSLASGGYNEQFF,TRBJ2-1,once,TRBV7-9,15,TRBD2
TGCGCCAGCAGCTGGCGCCACTCCCGAGGTGGGGCCAACGTCCTGACTTTC,CASSWRHSRGGANVLTF,TRBJ2-6,-,TRBV5-1,17,-
TGTGCCAGCAGTCCGATCCACGGGACACCCGGGCGGTACGAGCAGTACTTC,CASSPIHGTPGRYEQYF,TRBJ2-7,-,TRBV6-6,17,-
TGTGCCAGCAGCTTATCCGGGGGGGGTACCGGGGAGCTGTTTTTT,CASSLSGGGTGELFF,TRBJ2-2,-,TRBV11-1,15,TRBD2
TGTGCCAGCAGCAAGGGACTAGCTGCGGGAACCGGGGAGCTGTTTTTT,CASSKGLAAGTGELFF,TRBJ2-2,-,TRBV11-3,16,TRBD2